This T cell receptor (beta chain) emerged from a study of control samples from healthy donors and cancer patients. Using immunoSEQ multiplex PCR, the repertoire was profiled, and TCRdb retains in-frame clones only, with some absent. The table lists roughly 41,000 clones, around 94% of them singletons. The germline V and J ends were trimmed by 0 bases and 9 bases, with 15 bases remaining between them. Germline CDR1 and CDR2: SGHNT and YENEEA. The CDR3 consists of 15 residues. This sequence was found in a man in his sixties in good health. The sample consisted of blood. V gene TRBV11-3 combines with J gene TRBJ2-1, with D tentatively TRBD2 (5 bases). The CDR3: CASSLDDWESGEQFF. Here the CDR3 DNA reads TGTGCCAGCAGCTTAGACGACTGGGAGAGTGGTGAGCAGTTCTTC.